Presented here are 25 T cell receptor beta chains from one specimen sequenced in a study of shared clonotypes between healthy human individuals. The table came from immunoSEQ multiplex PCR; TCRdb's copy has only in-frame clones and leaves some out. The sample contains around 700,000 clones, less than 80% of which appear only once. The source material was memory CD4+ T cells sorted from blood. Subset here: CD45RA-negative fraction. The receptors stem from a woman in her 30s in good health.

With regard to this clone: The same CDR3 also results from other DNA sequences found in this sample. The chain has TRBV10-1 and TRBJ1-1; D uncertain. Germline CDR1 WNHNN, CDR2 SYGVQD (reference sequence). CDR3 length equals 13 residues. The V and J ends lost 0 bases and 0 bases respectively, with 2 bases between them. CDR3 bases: TGCGCCAGCAGTGAGTCGTTGAACACTGAAGCTTTCTTT. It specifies CASSESLNTEAFF.

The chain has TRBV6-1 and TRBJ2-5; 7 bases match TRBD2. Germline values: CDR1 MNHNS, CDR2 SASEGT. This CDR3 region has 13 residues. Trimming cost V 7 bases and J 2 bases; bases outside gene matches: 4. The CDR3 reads CASKPGGQETQYF. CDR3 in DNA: TGTGCCAGCAAACCCGGGGGGCAAGAGACCCAGTACTTC.

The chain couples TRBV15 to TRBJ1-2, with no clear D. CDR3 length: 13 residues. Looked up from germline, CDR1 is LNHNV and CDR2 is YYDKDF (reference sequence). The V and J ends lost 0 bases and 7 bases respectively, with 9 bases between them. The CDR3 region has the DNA TGTGCCACCAGCAGAGAGGGATTTGGTGGCTACACCTTC. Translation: CATSREGFGGYTF.

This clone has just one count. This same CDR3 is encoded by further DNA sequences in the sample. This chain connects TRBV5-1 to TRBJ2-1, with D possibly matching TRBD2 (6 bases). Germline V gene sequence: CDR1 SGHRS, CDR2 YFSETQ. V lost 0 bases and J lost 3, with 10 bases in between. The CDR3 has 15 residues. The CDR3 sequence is CASSLGSAGYNEQFF. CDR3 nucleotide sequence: TGCGCCAGCAGCTTGGGGTCAGCGGGCTACAATGAGCAGTTCTTC. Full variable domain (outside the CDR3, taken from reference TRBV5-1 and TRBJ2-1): KAGVTQTPRYLIKTRGQQVTLSCSPISGHRSVSWYQQTPGQGLQFLFEYFSETQRNKGNFPGRFSGRQFSNSRSEMNVSTLELGDSALYLCASSLGSAGYNEQFFGPGTRLTVL.

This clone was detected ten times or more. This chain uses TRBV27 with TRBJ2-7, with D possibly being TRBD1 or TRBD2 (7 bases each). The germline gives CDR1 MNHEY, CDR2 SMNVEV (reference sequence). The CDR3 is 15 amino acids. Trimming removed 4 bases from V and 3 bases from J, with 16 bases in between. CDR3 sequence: CASSSGGTGVYEQYF. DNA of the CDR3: TGTGCCAGCAGTTCGGGGGGAACAGGGGTCTACGAGCAGTACTTC.

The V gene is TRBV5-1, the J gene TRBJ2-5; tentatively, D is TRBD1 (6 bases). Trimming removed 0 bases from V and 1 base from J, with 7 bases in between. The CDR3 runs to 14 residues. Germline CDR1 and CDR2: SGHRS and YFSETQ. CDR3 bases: TGCGCCAGCAGCTTGGAGGACAGCCAAGAGACCCAGTACTTC. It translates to CASSLEDSQETQYF.

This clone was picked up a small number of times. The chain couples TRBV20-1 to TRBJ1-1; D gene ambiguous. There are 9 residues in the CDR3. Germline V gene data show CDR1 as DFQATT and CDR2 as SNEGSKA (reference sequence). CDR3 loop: CKQGTEAFF. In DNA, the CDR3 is TGCAAGCAAGGGACTGAAGCTTTCTTT.

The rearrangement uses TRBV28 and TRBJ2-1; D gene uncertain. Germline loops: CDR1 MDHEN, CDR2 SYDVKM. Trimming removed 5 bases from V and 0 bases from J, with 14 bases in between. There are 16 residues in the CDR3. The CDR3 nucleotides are TGTGCCAGCAGTCCACCGGGCCAGAGCTCCTACAATGAGCAGTTCTTC. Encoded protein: CASSPPGQSSYNEQFF.

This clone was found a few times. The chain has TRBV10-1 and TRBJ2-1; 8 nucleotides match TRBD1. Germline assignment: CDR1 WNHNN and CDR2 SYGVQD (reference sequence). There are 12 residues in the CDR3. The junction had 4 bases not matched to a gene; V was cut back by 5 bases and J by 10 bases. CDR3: CASSQGAGEQFF. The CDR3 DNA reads TGCGCCAGCAGTCAGGGGGCTGGAGAGCAGTTCTTC.

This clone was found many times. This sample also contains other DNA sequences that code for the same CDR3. The CDR3: CASSLGDRDGEKLFF. CDR3 in DNA: TGCGCCAGCAGCCTGGGCGACAGGGACGGTGAAAAACTGTTTTTT. This chain joins TRBV5-1 and TRBJ1-4, with 7 bases aligning to TRBD1. Germline lookup yields CDR1 SGHRS and CDR2 YFSETQ. V was clipped by 4 bases and J by 7 bases; unmatched bases: 10. This CDR3 is built from 15 residues.

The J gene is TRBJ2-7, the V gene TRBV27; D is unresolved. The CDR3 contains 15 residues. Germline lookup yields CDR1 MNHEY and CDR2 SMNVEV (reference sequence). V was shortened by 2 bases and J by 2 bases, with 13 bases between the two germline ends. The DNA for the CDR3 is TGTGCCAGCAGTTTAAAGGGTGGAAGTGCCTACGAGCAGTACTTC. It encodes CASSLKGGSAYEQYF.

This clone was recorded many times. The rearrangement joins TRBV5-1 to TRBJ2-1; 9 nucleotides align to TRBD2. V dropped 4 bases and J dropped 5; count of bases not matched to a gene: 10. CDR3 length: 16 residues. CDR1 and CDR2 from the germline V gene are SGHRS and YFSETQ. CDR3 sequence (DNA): TGCGCCAGCAGCCCACCAGCGGGAGGTATGGACAATGAGCAGTTCTTC. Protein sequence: CASSPPAGGMDNEQFF.

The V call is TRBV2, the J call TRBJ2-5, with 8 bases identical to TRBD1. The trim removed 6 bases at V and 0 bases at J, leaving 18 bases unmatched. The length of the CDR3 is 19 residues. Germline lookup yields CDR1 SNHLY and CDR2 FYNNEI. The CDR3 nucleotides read TGTGCCAGCAGCCAAACGAGACAGGGGCCGTATCTACACCAAGAGACCCAGTACTTC. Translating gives CASSQTRQGPYLHQETQYF.

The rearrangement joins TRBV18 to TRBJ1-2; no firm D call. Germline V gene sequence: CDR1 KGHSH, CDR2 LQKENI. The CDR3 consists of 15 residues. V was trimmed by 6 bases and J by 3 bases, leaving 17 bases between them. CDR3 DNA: TGTGCCAGCTCCTCGGGAAGGGTCCAGGACTATGGCTACACCTTC. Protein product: CASSSGRVQDYGYTF.

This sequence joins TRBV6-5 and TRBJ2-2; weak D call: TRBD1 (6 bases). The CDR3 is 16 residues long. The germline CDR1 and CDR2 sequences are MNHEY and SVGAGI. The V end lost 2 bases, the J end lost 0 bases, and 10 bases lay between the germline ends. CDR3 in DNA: TGTGCCAGCAGTTACCGGGACAATCCGAACACCGGGGAGCTGTTTTTT. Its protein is CASSYRDNPNTGELFF.

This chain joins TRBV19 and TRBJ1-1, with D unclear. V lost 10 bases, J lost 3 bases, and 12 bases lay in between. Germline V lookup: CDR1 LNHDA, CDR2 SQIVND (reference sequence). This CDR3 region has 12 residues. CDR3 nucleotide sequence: TGTGCCACCTCTCGAACGGACACTGAAGCTTTCTTT. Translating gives CATSRTDTEAFF.

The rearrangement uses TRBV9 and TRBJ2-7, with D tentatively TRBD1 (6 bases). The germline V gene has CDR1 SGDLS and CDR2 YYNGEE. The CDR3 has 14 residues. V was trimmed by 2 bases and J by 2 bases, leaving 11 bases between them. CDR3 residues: CASSVGHGAYEQYF. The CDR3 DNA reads TGTGCCAGCAGCGTGGGACATGGAGCCTACGAGCAGTACTTC.

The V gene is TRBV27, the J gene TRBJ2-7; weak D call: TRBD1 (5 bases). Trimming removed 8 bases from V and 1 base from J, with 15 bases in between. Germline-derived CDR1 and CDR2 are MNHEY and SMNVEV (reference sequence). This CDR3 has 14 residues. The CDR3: CASRWTLISYEQYF. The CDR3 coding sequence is TGTGCCAGCCGGTGGACATTAATATCCTACGAGCAGTACTTC.

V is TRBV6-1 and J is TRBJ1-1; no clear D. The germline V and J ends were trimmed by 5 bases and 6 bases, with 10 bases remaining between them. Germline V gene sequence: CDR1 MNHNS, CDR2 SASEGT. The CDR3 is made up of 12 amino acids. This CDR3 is CASSTFSSEAFF. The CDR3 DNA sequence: TGTGCCAGCAGTACCTTTTCTTCTGAAGCTTTCTTT.

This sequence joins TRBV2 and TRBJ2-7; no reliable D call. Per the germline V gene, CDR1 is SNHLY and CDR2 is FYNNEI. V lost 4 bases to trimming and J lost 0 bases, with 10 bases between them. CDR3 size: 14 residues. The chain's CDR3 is CASSVPLSSYEQYF. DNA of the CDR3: TGTGCCAGCAGTGTTCCCTTAAGCTCCTACGAGCAGTACTTC.

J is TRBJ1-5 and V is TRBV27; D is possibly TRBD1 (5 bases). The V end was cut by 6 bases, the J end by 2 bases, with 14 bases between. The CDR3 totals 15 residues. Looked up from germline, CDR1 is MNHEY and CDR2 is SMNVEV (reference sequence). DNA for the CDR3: TGTGCCAGCAGGAGGCAGGGCTCAGGCAATCAGCCCCAGCATTTT. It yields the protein CASRRQGSGNQPQHF.

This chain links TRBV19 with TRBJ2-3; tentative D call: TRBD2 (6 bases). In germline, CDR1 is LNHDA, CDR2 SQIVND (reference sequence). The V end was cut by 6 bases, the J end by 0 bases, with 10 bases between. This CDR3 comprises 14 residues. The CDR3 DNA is TGTGCCAGTAGGATTAGCGGTAGCACAGATACGCAGTATTTT. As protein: CASRISGSTDTQYF.

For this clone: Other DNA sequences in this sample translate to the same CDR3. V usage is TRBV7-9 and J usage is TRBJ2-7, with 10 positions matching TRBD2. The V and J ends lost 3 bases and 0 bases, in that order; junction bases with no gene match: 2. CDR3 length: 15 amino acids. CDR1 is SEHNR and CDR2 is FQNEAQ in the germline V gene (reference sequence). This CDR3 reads CASSFRTSGSYEQYF. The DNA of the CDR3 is TGTGCCAGCAGCTTTCGGACTAGCGGCTCCTACGAGCAGTACTTC.

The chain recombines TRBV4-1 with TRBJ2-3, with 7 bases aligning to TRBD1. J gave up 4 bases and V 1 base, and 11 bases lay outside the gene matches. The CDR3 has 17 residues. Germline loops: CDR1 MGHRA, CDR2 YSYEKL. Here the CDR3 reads CASSQGFQGERADTQYF. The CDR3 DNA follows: TGCGCCAGCAGCCAAGGTTTTCAGGGGGAGCGCGCAGATACGCAGTATTTT.

In DNA, the CDR3 is TGTGCCAGCAGCTTATACAGCGGGACCTACAATGAGCAGTTCTTC. Translated, it gives CASSLYSGTYNEQFF. The J gene is TRBJ2-1, the V gene TRBV11-2; 7 positions match TRBD2. With V trimmed by 2 bases and J by 2 bases, 3 bases remained unmatched. This CDR3 region has 15 residues. Germline CDR1 and CDR2: SGHAT and FQNNGV.